Below are 14 T cell receptor beta chains sequenced from a single sample in a study of response to subunit inactivated influenza vaccine. From the RT-PCR reads, TCRdb called clonotypes with MiXCR, one entry per CDR3 protein. The sample holds roughly 790,000 distinct CDR3 sequences, roughly 20% seen once. The starting material was PBMCs from blood, obtained 5 days after vaccination. Receptor source: a man aged 45-65 years who received an inactivated influenza vaccine.

This clonotype was seen more than once but under ten times. Here the CDR3 reads CASSPGQLPQYF. The CDR3 nucleotides read TGTGCCAGCAGCCCGGGACAGCTTCCGCAGTATTTT. V is TRBV7-8 and J is TRBJ2-3; 7 nucleotides agree with TRBD1. This CDR3 is 12 amino acids long. The germline CDR1 and CDR2 sequences are SGHVS and FQNEAQ. With 5 bases clipped from V and 10 bases from J, the junction kept 6 bases outside the gene matches.

The rearrangement joins TRBV11-2 to TRBJ2-6; TRBD1 matches at 11 bases. Trimming removed 4 bases from V and 8 bases from J; junction bases left unmatched: 13. The CDR3 is 18 amino acids. CDR1 and CDR2 from the germline V gene are SGHAT and FQNNGV. The CDR3 coding sequence is TGTGCCAGCAGCTCAGTCCTCCGGACAGGGGGCTCGTCCAACGTCCTGACTTTC. The encoded protein is CASSSVLRTGGSSNVLTF.

This clonotype has more than one count but fewer than ten. This CDR3 reads CATSRGRQGVQETQYF. For the CDR3, the DNA is TGTGCCACCAGCAGAGGCAGGCAGGGAGTCCAAGAGACCCAGTACTTC. The V gene is TRBV15, the J gene TRBJ2-5; D is tentatively TRBD1 or TRBD2 (5 bases each). CDR3 length: 16 residues. The ends were cut back, 1 base at V and 1 base at J, with 13 bases in the middle. CDR1 LNHNV and CDR2 YYDKDF come from the germline V gene (reference sequence).

The chain couples TRBV6-2 or TRBV6-3 to TRBJ2-2; D unclear. Germline CDR1 reads MNHEY; CDR2 reads SVGEGT. CDR3 length: 13 residues. Trimming took off 6 bases at V and 7 bases at J, with 12 bases between the two ends. The CDR3 DNA sequence: TGTGCCAGCAGAACTTCACTAAGCGGGGAGCTGTTTTTT. Translation: CASRTSLSGELFF.

The J gene is TRBJ2-3, the V gene TRBV7-3; D might be TRBD2 (6 bases). V lost 2 bases and J lost 1, with 10 bases in between. The CDR3 loop spans 15 amino acids. Germline lookup yields CDR1 SGHTA and CDR2 FQGTGA. The CDR3 loop is CASSLFGTRTDTQYF. The CDR3 region has the DNA TGTGCCAGCAGCTTATTCGGGACTCGCACAGATACGCAGTATTTT. Full variable domain (remainder filled in from reference TRBV7-3 and TRBJ2-3): GAGVSQTPSNKVTEKGKYVELRCDPISGHTALYWYRQSLGQGPEFLIYFQGTGAADDSGLPNDRFFAVRPEGSVSTLKIQRTERGDSAVYLCASSLFGTRTDTQYFGPGTRLTVL.

This clonotype was detected only a few times. This sequence joins TRBV27 and TRBJ2-6; 7 bases are a match to TRBD1. CDR1 and CDR2 (germline): MNHEY, SMNVEV (reference sequence). CDR3 length: 20 amino acids. V dropped 1 base and J dropped 4; count of bases not matched to a gene: 16. The CDR3 sequence is CASSLFRPRGLRRGANVLTF. The CDR3 nucleotides read TGTGCCAGCAGTTTATTTCGCCCCAGGGGGTTGAGGAGAGGGGCCAACGTCCTGACTTTC.

The chain employs TRBV20-1 and TRBJ2-4; 8 bases are shared with TRBD2. The V gene's germline CDR1 is DFQATT and CDR2 SNEGSKA (reference sequence). The CDR3 contains 14 residues. V lost 6 bases and J lost 3; bases outside the gene matches: 7. The CDR3 loop reads CSAPGGPVKNIQYF. The CDR3 region has the DNA TGCAGTGCCCCGGGGGGGCCGGTCAAAAACATTCAGTACTTC.

The V gene is TRBV25-1, the J gene TRBJ2-1; no definite D call. The CDR3 length is 15 residues. CDR1 is MGHDK and CDR2 is SYGVNS in the germline V gene. Trimming pared 2 bases from V and 1 base from J, leaving 9 bases between. The CDR3 sequence: CASSEGFGSYNEQFF. The CDR3 DNA sequence: TGTGCCAGCAGTGAAGGGTTTGGATCCTACAATGAGCAGTTCTTC.

This chain joins TRBV7-6 and TRBJ2-1; possible D gene TRBD2, 6 bases. The CDR3 has 14 residues. The ends were cut back, 4 bases at V and 5 bases at J, with 12 bases in the middle. Per the germline V gene, CDR1 is SGHVS and CDR2 is FNYEAQ. The CDR3 region has the DNA TGTGCCAGCAGCTCACGGGAGTTGAACAATGAGCAGTTCTTC. Protein: CASSSRELNNEQFF.

This clonotype was counted a few times. DNA of the CDR3: TGCAGCGTTGAAGTTCAGCAAGCGGGAGACTATGAGCAGTTCTTC. It is translated as CSVEVQQAGDYEQFF. The J gene is TRBJ2-1, the V gene TRBV29-1; 8 bases line up with TRBD2. The J segment lost 8 bases and the V segment lost 1 base, leaving 10 bases of the junction unmatched. Germline V gene data show CDR1 as SQVTM and CDR2 as ANQGSEA. This CDR3 comprises 15 residues.

The rearrangement uses TRBV5-1 and TRBJ1-1, with 8 bases that match TRBD1. Looked up from germline, CDR1 is SGHRS and CDR2 is YFSETQ. The V and J ends lost 4 bases and 4 bases, in that order; junction bases with no gene match: 15. CDR3 size: 17 residues. CDR3 residues: CASSPFPGQVFITEAFF. Here the CDR3 DNA reads TGCGCCAGCAGCCCCTTCCCGGGACAGGTTTTCATCACTGAAGCTTTCTTT.

This clonotype was recorded a few times. The gene calls are TRBV10-2 and TRBJ2-7; 7 positions agree with TRBD2. Trimming at V came to 2 bases and at J to 0 bases, leaving 4 bases not matched to a gene. The CDR3 spans 15 residues. Germline values: CDR1 WSHSY, CDR2 SAAADI. The CDR3 sequence is CASSENGGTSYEQYF. The CDR3 DNA reads as TGCGCCAGCAGTGAGAACGGGGGGACCTCCTACGAGCAGTACTTC.

This clonotype has a handful of counts. The chain uses TRBV5-1 and TRBJ2-2; no reliable D call. The ends were cut back, 0 bases at V and 8 bases at J, with 8 bases in the middle. Germline values: CDR1 SGHRS, CDR2 YFSETQ. The CDR3 consists of 13 residues. DNA for the CDR3: TGCGCCAGCAGCTTGGGGGCTGCAGGGGAGCTGTTTTTT. This sequence encodes CASSLGAAGELFF.

This clonotype was seen a few times. This chain connects TRBV6-1 to TRBJ2-1, with 9 bases identical to TRBD1. The V and J ends lost 7 bases and 6 bases, in that order; junction bases with no gene match: 10. The CDR3 contains 15 residues. Germline lookup yields CDR1 MNHNS and CDR2 SASEGT. DNA of the CDR3: TGTGCCAGCACCACCCCGGGACAGGGTCGCAATGAGCAGTTCTTC. Protein sequence: CASTTPGQGRNEQFF.